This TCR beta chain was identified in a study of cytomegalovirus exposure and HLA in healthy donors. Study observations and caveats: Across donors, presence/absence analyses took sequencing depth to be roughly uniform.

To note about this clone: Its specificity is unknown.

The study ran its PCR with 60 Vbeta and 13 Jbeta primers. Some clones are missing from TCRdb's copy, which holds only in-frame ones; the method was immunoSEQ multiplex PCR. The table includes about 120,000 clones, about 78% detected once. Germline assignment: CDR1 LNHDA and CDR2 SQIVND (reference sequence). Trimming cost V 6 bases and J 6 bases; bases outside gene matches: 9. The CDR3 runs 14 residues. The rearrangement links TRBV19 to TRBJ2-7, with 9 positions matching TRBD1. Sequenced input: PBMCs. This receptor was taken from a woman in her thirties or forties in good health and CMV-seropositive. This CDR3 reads CASRMGQGRGEQYF. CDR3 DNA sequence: TGTGCCAGTAGAATGGGACAGGGCCGCGGCGAGCAGTACTTC.